This TCR beta chain was identified during a study of CD8+ T cells in alopecia areata. Study-wide findings and caveats: Uncertainty remains about how baseline CD8+ expansion links to response, with one nonresponder.

On this clone: As yet, its antigen is unknown.

Germline V gene lookup returns CDR1 SQVTM and CDR2 ANQGSEA. The germline V and J ends were trimmed by 7 bases and 6 bases, with 18 bases remaining between them. There are 14 residues in the CDR3. Treatment indicated: oral pan-JAK inhibitor, 5-10 mg twice daily. Researchers gathered lesional scalp punch biopsies and peripheral blood from patients with alopecia areata. The sequencing template was cDNA reverse transcribed from extracted RNA. TCRdb's copy holds only in-frame clones and misses some; the assay was immunoSEQ multiplex PCR. The data hold 80,000 or so clones, with roughly 70% observed a single time.

The origin of this receptor is a human donor with alopecia areata. The chain links TRBV29-1 to TRBJ2-2; D is possibly TRBD1 or TRBD2 (8 bases each). The sequencing here drew on CD8+ T cells sorted from blood, taken at week 24, from a patient treated with tofacitinib. The CDR3 nucleotides read TGCAGCGCCGCGGGAGGACAGGGTCCCGGGGAGCTGTTTTTT. Encoded protein: CSAAGGQGPGELFF.